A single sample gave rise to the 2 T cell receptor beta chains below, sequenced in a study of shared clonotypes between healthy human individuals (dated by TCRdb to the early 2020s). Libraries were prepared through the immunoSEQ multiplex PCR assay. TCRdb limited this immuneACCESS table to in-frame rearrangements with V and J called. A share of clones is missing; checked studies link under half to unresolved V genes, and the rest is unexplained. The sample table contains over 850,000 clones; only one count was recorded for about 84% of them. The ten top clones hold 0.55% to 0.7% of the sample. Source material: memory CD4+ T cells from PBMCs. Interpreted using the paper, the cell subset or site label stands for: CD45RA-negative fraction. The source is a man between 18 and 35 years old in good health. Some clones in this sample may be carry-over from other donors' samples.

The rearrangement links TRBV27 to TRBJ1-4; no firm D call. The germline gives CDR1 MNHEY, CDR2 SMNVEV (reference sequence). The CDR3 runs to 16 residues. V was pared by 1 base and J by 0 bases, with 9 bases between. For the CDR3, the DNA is TGTGCCAGCAGTTTATTTTCGCCTGCAACTAATGAAAAACTGTTTTTT. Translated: CASSLFSPATNEKLFF.

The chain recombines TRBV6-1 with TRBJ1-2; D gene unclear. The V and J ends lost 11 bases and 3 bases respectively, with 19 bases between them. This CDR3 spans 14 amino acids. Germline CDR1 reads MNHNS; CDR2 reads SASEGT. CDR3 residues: CAARVRGSDYGYTF. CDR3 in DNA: TGTGCCGCCCGCGTGCGAGGGAGCGACTATGGCTACACCTTC.